A single sample is the source of the 12 T cell receptor beta chains below, sequenced in a study of tumor-infiltrating lymphocytes in primary liver carcinoma. A primer in the constant region served to generate TCR beta cDNA from approximately 500 ng of total RNA. It was through three nested multiplex PCR rounds of slightly modified ARM-PCR that TCR beta libraries arose. PCR rounds one and two used TRBV1-TRBV30 forward primers with a C-beta reverse primer for approximately 11 cycles each. TCRdb processed the multiplex PCR reads anew with MiXCR; each CDR3 protein has one entry. The data contain fewer than 25,000 distinct CDR3 sequences, around 72% of them seen just once; the ten biggest clones take up about two fifths. The roughly 20-31 mg bulk tissue piece was not sorted before simultaneous RNA and DNA extraction. Sequenced input: liver tumor tissue from sampling region 1. Subset specified: tumor region T1, superior pole. These receptor sequences come from a man aged 35 to 55 with primary liver carcinoma and hepatitis B virus infection.

Regarding this clonotype: The germline gene is not matched at one end of the junction; a read error may be the cause. The V and J genes are TRBV10-3 and TRBJ1-5, with unresolved D. The length of the CDR3 is 14 residues. CDR1 and CDR2 from the germline V gene are ENHRY and SYGVKD. The CDR3 sequence: CTISEYEGDKPQHF. CDR3 nucleotide sequence: TGTACCATCAGTGAATATGAGGGCGATAAGCCCCAGCATTTT.

This clonotype was counted once. This could be a read error, since a much larger clone is one nucleotide away. The chain joins TRBV7-2 to TRBJ1-5; D is undetermined. This CDR3 has 14 amino acids. Germline loops: CDR1 SGHTA, CDR2 FQGNSA. CDR3 in amino acids: CAGSPEASNQPQHF. CDR3 nucleotide sequence: TGTGCCGGCAGTCCAGAGGCCAGTAATCAGCCCCAGCATTTT.

With regard to this clonotype: This may be a read error, as it is one base from a much larger clone. This sequence joins TRBV11-1 and TRBJ2-5, with D perhaps TRBD1 (5 bases). Germline V gene sequence: CDR1 SGHAT, CDR2 FQDESV (reference sequence). This CDR3 comprises 15 residues. Between the trimmed V and J ends, which lost 7 bases and 4 bases, there was a span of 19 bases. The CDR3 loop is CASNLGVQVRETQYF. For the CDR3, the DNA is TGTGCCAGCAACTTGGGTGTACAGGTTAGAGAGACCCAGTACTTC.

The chain carries TRBV30 and TRBJ2-2, with 10 bases fitting TRBD2. The CDR3 is 17 residues long. Germline V gene data show CDR1 as GTSNPN and CDR2 as SVGIG (reference sequence). The V and J ends lost 2 bases and 0 bases, in that order; junction bases with no gene match: 6. CDR3 region: CAWSLWTSGPNTGELFF. In DNA form, the CDR3 reads TGTGCCTGGAGTTTATGGACTAGCGGTCCGAACACCGGGGAGCTGTTTTTT.

For this clonotype: The junction departs from the called germline gene at one end, perhaps through a read error. The rearrangement links TRBV24-1 to TRBJ2-3, with a possible D match to TRBD2 (5 bases). The germline V gene has CDR1 KGHDR and CDR2 SFDVKD. This CDR3 comprises 16 residues. The DNA of the CDR3 is TGTGTCACCAGTGATAATGTCCCAGGACTCACAGATATGCAGTATTTT. Amino acid sequence: CVTSDNVPGLTDMQYF.

Notes on this clonotype: At one of its ends the junction is not consistent with the germline gene, which may arise from a read error. The chain is built from TRBV11-2 and TRBJ2-2; no firm D call. CDR1 and CDR2 from the germline V gene are SGHAT and FQNNGV. The CDR3 covers 18 residues. The CDR3 here is CTSSLRPGTPTNTGELFF. The CDR3 DNA reads TGTACCAGCAGCTTGAGGCCAGGAACACCCACGAACACCGGGGAGCTGTTTTTT.

Remarks on this clonotype: One end of the junction fails to match germline, which may point to a read error. The rearrangement joins TRBV11-2 to TRBJ2-5, with 9 bases matching TRBD1. The CDR3 extends over 16 amino acids. CDR1 and CDR2 (germline): SGHAT, FQNNGV. CDR3 nucleotides: TGCGCCAGCATCTTAACAACAGGGGGCTCGGGGGAGACCCAGTACTTC. It specifies CASILTTGGSGETQYF.

The rearrangement uses TRBV11-2 and TRBJ1-1, with D possibly TRBD1 on 5 matching bases. Germline-derived CDR1 and CDR2 are SGHAT and FQNNGV. V lost 7 bases and J lost 3, with 15 bases in between. This CDR3 is 14 amino acids long. The CDR3 sequence: CASTDARVDTEAFF. In nucleotides, the CDR3 is TGTGCCAGCACTGATGCCAGGGTGGACACTGAAGCTTTCTTT.

In the case of this clonotype: The conserved phenylalanine or tryptophan is not found at the CDR3 terminus, so this likely reflects a read error. The V and J genes are TRBV4-3 and TRBJ2-1; D not certain. This CDR3 is 16 amino acids long. The germline CDR1 and CDR2 sequences are LGHNA and YSLEER. The CDR3 coding sequence is TGCGCCAGCAGCCAAGAAAGAGTAGACACCTATAATGAGCAGTTCTAC. This translates into CASSQERVDTYNEQFY.

As to this clonotype: Sequence at one end of the junction differs from germline and may be a read error. The chain is built from TRBV29-1 and TRBJ2-5; TRBD1 matches at 8 bases. Per the germline V gene, CDR1 is SQVTM and CDR2 is ANQGSEA. The CDR3 is 14 residues long. In nucleotides, the CDR3 is TGCAGCGTTGAAGGACAGGGGATGGGAGAGACCCAGCTCTTC. The encoded protein is CSVEGQGMGETQLF.

The chain recombines TRBV4-2 with TRBJ1-2; perhaps TRBD1 as D (6 bases). Germline-derived CDR1 and CDR2 are LGHNA and YNFKEQ. This CDR3 has 16 residues. The CDR3, as DNA: TGTGACCGTAGCCACACAACCCGGACAGAAAACTATGGCTACACCTTC. Protein product: CDRSHTTRTENYGYTF.

As concerns this clonotype: Possible read error: a much larger clone is one base away. This is likely a read error, given that the CDR3 carries no conserved phenylalanine or tryptophan at its end. The DNA is left out, because the CDR3 cannot be placed on it with certainty; the CDR3 is given as TCRdb lists it. The chain carries TRBV20-1 and TRBJ2-5. Termini included, the CDR3 measures 9 amino acids. Germline V gene lookup returns CDR1 DFQATT and CDR2 SNEGSKA (reference sequence). CDR3 region: CSARTHMEI.